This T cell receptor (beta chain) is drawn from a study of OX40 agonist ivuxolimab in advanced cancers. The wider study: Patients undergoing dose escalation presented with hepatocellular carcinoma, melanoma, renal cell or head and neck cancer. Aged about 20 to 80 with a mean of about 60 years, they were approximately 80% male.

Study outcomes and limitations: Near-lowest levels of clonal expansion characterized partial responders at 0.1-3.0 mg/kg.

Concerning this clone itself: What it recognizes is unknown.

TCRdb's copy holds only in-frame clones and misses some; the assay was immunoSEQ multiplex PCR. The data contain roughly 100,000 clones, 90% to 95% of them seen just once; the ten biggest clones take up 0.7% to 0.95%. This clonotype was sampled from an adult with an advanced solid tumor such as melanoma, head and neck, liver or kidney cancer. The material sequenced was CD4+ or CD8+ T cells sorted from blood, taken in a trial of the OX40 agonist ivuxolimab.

The CDR3 here is CASRPDRASWGGYTF. For the CDR3, the DNA is TGTGCCAGCAGACCCGACAGGGCCAGTTGGGGTGGCTACACCTTC. The rearrangement uses TRBV6-4 and TRBJ1-2, with 7 nucleotides matching TRBD1. CDR1 and CDR2 (germline): MRHNA, SNTAGT. This CDR3 comprises 15 residues. J lost 7 bases, V lost 6 bases, and 14 bases had no gene match.